This note documents a single T cell receptor beta chain sequence. The sample comes from a study of T cell changes during pregnancy in multiple sclerosis. Generated by immunoSEQ multiplex PCR, the TCRdb table keeps only in-frame clones and is missing some. The sample shows around 42,000 clones, around nine tenths of them seen only once. CDR1 is MGHRA and CDR2 is YSYEKL in the germline V gene. V lost 3 bases, J lost 2 bases, and 13 bases lay in between. CDR3 length: 15 amino acids. The rearrangement uses TRBV4-1 and TRBJ1-1, with D hard to call. The TCR was taken from a female donor in good health, enrolled as a control in a pregnancy study. Sequences were derived from peripheral blood, sampled in the first trimester of pregnancy. The CDR3 coding sequence is TGCGCCAGCAGCCAGCCCTTGACTGCCAACACTGAAGCTTTCTTT. Its translation: CASSQPLTANTEAFF.